This entry lists 5 T cell receptor beta chains sequenced from one sample in a study of blood T cells in healthy people across ages. A second PCR of roughly 6 to 12 cycles used a sample-barcoded 5' primer and a J-beta primer mix. TCRdb independently ran MiXCR on the 5' RACE reads; one entry per CDR3 protein. The sample consists of about 620,000 distinct CDR3 sequences, about 50% of them appearing once. Material: blood. These TCRs come from a woman of 80 years or more in good health.

The V call is TRBV2, the J call TRBJ2-5, with D possibly called TRBD1 or TRBD2 (5 bases each). Trimming left V 8 bases short and J 9 bases short, with 13 bases between. The CDR3 extends over 11 amino acids. Germline-derived CDR1 and CDR2 are SNHLY and FYNNEI. The CDR3 DNA is TGTGCCAGCCGACTGGGGGTGGCCCAGTACTTC. Its translation is CASRLGVAQYF.

The chain has TRBV4-1 and TRBJ2-1; perhaps TRBD1 as D (6 bases). The CDR3 spans 15 residues. Germline-derived CDR1 and CDR2 are MGHRA and YSYEKL. V dropped 0 bases and J dropped 7 bases, with 13 bases sitting between them. The CDR3 is CASSQDVGQLNEQFF. For the CDR3, the DNA is TGCGCCAGCAGCCAAGATGTCGGACAGCTTAATGAGCAGTTCTTC.

J is TRBJ2-7 and V is TRBV5-1, with a tentative D call TRBD1 (6 bases). The V end lost 4 bases, the J end lost 8 bases, and 16 bases lay between the germline ends. Germline V gene lookup returns CDR1 SGHRS and CDR2 YFSETQ. The CDR3 covers 13 residues. The CDR3 nucleotides read TGCGCCAGCAGCGAAGCAGCTGGGGGCAAGCAGTACTTC. Protein: CASSEAAGGKQYF.

To note about this clonotype: The junction shows a germline mismatch at one end, possibly a read error. The chain recombines TRBV12-3 or TRBV12-4 with TRBJ1-4, with D unclear. The CDR3 totals 11 residues. The CDR3 sequence is CASSLRGHRLF. CDR3 DNA sequence: TGTGCCAGCAGTTTGCGTGGCCACCGGCTTTTT.

In this sample, this clonotype turned up once. The V call is TRBV6-5, the J call TRBJ2-1, with 10 bases identical to TRBD2. J lost 7 bases, V lost 11 bases, and 11 bases had no gene match. Germline V gives CDR1 MNHEY, CDR2 SVGAGI. The CDR3 length is 14 residues. The CDR3 protein is CASRAGGPGNEQFF. Here the CDR3 DNA reads TGTGCCTCCAGAGCGGGAGGGCCGGGGAATGAGCAGTTCTTC.